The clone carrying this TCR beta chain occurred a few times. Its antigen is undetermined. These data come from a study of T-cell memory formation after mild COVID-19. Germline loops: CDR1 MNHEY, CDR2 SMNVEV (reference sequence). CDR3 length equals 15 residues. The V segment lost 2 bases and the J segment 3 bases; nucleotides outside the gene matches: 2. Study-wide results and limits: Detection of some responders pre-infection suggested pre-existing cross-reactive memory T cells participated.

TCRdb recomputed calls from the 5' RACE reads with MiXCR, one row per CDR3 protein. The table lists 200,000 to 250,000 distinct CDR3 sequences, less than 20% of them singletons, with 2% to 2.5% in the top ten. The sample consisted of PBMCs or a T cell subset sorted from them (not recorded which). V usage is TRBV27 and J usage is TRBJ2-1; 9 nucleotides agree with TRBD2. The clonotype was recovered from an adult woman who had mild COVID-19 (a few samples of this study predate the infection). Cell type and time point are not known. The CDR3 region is CASSLRRGGYNEQFF. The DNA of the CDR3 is TGTGCCAGCAGTTTAAGGCGGGGGGGCTACAATGAGCAGTTCTTC.